This T cell receptor beta chain is from a study of T cell responses to AZD1222 COVID-19 vaccine. Study-wide points: AZD1222 recipients seropositive at baseline numbered only 5 or 6. Reports say nearly half of spike-specific TCRs go after unmutated variant regions. Spike-wide vaccine-associated CD4 TCRs dominated at 160-218 and 743-854.

In regard to this clone: Its antigen is unidentified.

V shed 5 bases and J 2 bases; nucleotides not matched to a gene: 4. Germline values: CDR1 MNHEY, CDR2 SMNVEV (reference sequence). The CDR3 spans 15 residues. Repertoires were generated with immunoSEQ multiplex PCR, while TCRdb's copy carries only in-frame clones and drops some. Among approximately 140,000 clones, 89% were seen once, and the ten largest hold 2.5% to 3.5%. The specimen was peripheral blood, collected on day 0 of AZD1222 vaccination. The clonotype was recovered from an adult in good health. The genes are TRBV27 and TRBJ1-5; the match to TRBD1 covers 9 bases. The CDR3 reads CASSGTGWGNQPQHF. The CDR3 DNA follows: TGTGCCAGCAGTGGGACAGGGTGGGGCAATCAGCCCCAGCATTTT.